This TCR beta chain was captured in a study of tumor-infiltrating lymphocytes in primary liver carcinoma. Study-level results: Tumor-blood pairs (like tumor-adjacent pairs) overlapped less than tumor region pairs did.

Regarding this clonotype: The antigen is undetermined.

It was unsorted whole blood that yielded blood RNA, and germline DNA was also extracted. Patients carried chronic HBV infection without prior treatment. With a constant-region primer, TCR beta cDNA was made from approximately 520 ng of total RNA. It was through three nested multiplex PCR rounds of slightly modified ARM-PCR that TCR beta libraries arose. Amplification in the first two PCR rounds was performed using TRBV1-TRBV30 forward primers and a C-beta reverse primer for 10 cycles each. TCRdb recomputed calls from the multiplex PCR reads with MiXCR, one row per CDR3 protein. Of 310,000 or so distinct CDR3 sequences listed, 45% to 70% are singletons. This CDR3 has 14 residues. With 8 bases clipped from V and 1 base from J, the junction kept 7 bases outside the gene matches.

The J gene is TRBJ2-5, the V gene TRBV12-3 or TRBV12-4; 7 positions agree with TRBD1. The sequence came from a woman aged 30 to 39 with primary liver carcinoma and hepatitis B virus infection. The material sequenced was peripheral blood. The CDR3 reads CASAQGQSQETQYF. DNA of the CDR3: TGTGCCAGCGCTCAGGGACAGTCCCAAGAGACCCAGTACTTC.